A single TCR beta chain is shown here with its context. Germline-derived CDR1 and CDR2 are SGHAT and FQNNGV. Trimming removed 0 bases at V and 4 bases at J, with 12 bases between. This CDR3 is 15 amino acids long. This entry comes from a study of blood T cell repertoires in COVID-19. Study-level background: The samples span acute and convalescent COVID-19 from the United States, Italy and Spain.

Authors' analysis steps: Reference gene primer amplification gave estimated nucleated cell counts. Clones were sequenced by immunoSEQ multiplex PCR, and TCRdb holds only the in-frame ones, with some missing. V and J calls and clone size are copied from that table; D and trimming were computed from the DNA. The sample lists about 180,000 clones, around 77% occurring once. V usage is TRBV11-2 and J usage is TRBJ1-2, with TRBD1 as a possible D gene (6 bases). This sequence was found in a man in his sixties or seventies with active or convalescent COVID-19. Sequenced: peripheral blood. The CDR3 nucleotides are TGTGCCAGCAGCTTAGATCCCCGGACAGTCTATGGCTACACCTTC. Protein: CASSLDPRTVYGYTF.